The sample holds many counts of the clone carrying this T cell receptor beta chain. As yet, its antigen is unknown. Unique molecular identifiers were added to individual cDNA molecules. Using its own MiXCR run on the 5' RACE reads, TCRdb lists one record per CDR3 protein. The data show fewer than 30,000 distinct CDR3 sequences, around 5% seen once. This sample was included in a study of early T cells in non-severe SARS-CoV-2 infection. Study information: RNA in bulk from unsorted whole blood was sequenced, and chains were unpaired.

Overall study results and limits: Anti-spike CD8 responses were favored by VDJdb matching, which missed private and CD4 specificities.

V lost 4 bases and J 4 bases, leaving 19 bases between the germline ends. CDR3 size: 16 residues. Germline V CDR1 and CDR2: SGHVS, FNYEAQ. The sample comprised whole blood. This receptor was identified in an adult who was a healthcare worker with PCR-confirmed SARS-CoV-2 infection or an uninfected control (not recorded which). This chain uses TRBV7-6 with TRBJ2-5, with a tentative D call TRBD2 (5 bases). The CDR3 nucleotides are TGTGCCAGCAGCTCCCGGGGAGTAGAAGGCCGAGAGACCCAGTACTTC. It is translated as CASSSRGVEGRETQYF.